This T cell receptor beta chain was profiled in a study of memory CD4+ T cells and cytomegalovirus serostatus. Study-wide findings and caveats: CD4+ memory repertoires contained 67 of 164 reported CMV TCRbeta sequences.

The sort gate was single viable CD3+CD4+CD8-CD45RO+ cells for memory CD4+ T cells. CDR1 MNHNS and CDR2 SASEGT come from the germline V gene. V was shortened by 3 bases and J by 7 bases, with 15 bases between the two germline ends. This CDR3 has 14 amino acids. Assay: immunoSEQ multiplex PCR; the TCRdb copy retains only in-frame clones and omits some. The sample records 61,000 or so clones, over 60% being singletons. Worth noting for this clone: The target antigen is unknown.

The specimen sequenced was memory CD4+ T cells from blood. The chain employs TRBV6-1 and TRBJ1-2; no definite D call. The sequence derives from an adult in good health and CMV-seronegative. Some clones in this sample may be carry-over from other donors' samples. The CDR3 spells CASSDVQTRPGYTF. CDR3 coding DNA: TGTGCCAGCAGTGATGTCCAAACCAGGCCTGGCTACACCTTC.